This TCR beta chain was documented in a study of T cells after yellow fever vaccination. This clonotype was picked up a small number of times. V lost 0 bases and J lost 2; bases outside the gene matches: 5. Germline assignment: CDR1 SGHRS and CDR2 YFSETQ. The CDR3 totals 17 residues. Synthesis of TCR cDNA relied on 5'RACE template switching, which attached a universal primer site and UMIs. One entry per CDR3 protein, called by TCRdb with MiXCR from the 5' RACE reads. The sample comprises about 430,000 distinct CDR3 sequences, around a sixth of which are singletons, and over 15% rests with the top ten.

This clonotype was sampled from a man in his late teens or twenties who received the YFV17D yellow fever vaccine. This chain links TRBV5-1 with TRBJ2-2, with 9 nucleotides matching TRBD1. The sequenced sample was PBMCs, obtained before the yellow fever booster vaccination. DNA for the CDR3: TGCGCCAGCAGCTTGGGGACAGGGGCATTAAACACCGGGGAGCTGTTTTTT. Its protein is CASSLGTGALNTGELFF. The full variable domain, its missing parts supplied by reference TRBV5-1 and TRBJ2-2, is KAGVTQTPRYLIKTRGQQVTLSCSPISGHRSVSWYQQTPGQGLQFLFEYFSETQRNKGNFPGRFSGRQFSNSRSEMNVSTLELGDSALYLCASSLGTGALNTGELFFGEGSRLTVL.